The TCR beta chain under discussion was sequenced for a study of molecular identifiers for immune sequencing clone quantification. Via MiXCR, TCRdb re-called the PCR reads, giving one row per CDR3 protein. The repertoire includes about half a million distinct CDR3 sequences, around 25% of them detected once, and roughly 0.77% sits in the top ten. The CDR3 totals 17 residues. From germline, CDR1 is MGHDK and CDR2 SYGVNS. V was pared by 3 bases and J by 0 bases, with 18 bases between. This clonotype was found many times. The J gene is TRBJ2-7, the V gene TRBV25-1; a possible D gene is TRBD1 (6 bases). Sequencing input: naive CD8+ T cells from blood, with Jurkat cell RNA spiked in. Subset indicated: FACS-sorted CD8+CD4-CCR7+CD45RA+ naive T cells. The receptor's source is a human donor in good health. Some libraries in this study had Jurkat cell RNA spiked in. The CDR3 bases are TGTGCCAGCAGTGACCAAAAACAGGGCCCTAGCTCCTACGAGCAGTACTTC. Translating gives CASSDQKQGPSSYEQYF.